The entry below gives a single TCR beta chain sequence along with its context. The antigen remains undetermined. This specimen comes from a study of blood T cells in healthy people across ages. The CDR3 covers 13 residues. Germline values: CDR1 SGHTA, CDR2 FQGNSA. The ends lost 5 bases at V and 7 bases at J; junction bases unmatched: 7. The sample providers were healthy Caucasian people from Russia, aged roughly 6 to 90. A second PCR of about 6 to 11 cycles used a sample-barcoded 5' primer and a J-beta primer mix. From the 5' RACE reads, TCRdb called clonotypes with MiXCR, one entry per CDR3 protein. The table includes about a million distinct CDR3 sequences, around 54% detected once. Notes on the study in general: Roughly linear age-related decline in beta diversity appeared, significant by age approximately 40.

The chain recombines TRBV7-2 with TRBJ2-5, with 7 bases lining up with TRBD2. Sequencing input: blood. This TCR derives from a woman aged 55 to 70 in good health. CDR3 sequence (DNA): TGTGCCAGCAGCCCTTACCCGGGAGGGACCCAGTACTTC. As protein: CASSPYPGGTQYF.